This T cell receptor beta chain is drawn from a study of OX40 agonist ivuxolimab in advanced cancers. For the study at large: Aged about 23 to 90 with a mean of approximately 60 years, they were about 83% male.

Regarding this clone: What it binds is unknown.

Sequenced by immunoSEQ multiplex PCR; TCRdb stores in-frame clones only, minus some. The sample has 65,000 to 85,000 clones; around 84% are singletons. Blood specimens came from baseline, cycle 4 day 1, and cycle 7 day 1. Notes on the study in general: Compared with others, partial responders at 0.1-3.0 mg/kg displayed clonal expansion among the lowest. CD4+ T cells averaged fewer expanded clones than CD8+ T cells.

Looked up from germline, CDR1 is LNHDA and CDR2 is SQIVND (reference sequence). The CDR3 is 15 amino acids. Trimming removed 3 bases from V and 3 bases from J, with 14 bases in between. This sequence was found in an adult with an advanced solid tumor such as melanoma, head and neck, liver or kidney cancer. The specimen was CD4+ or CD8+ T cells sorted from blood, collected in a trial of the OX40 agonist ivuxolimab. This chain joins TRBV19 and TRBJ1-2; D may be TRBD1 (6 bases). For the CDR3, the DNA is TGTGCCAGTAGTATCGGACAGAAATTTGACTATGGCTACACCTTC. It encodes CASSIGQKFDYGYTF.